The 5 T cell receptor beta chains presented below share a single source sample, sequenced in a study of blood T cell repertoires in COVID-19. Clones were read by immunoSEQ multiplex PCR, and TCRdb kept only the in-frame ones, dropping some. The repertoire holds around 80,000 clones, with around 83% as singletons. Sequenced material: peripheral blood. Receptors originate from a human donor in a cohort sampled during active COVID-19.

The chain uses TRBV7-9 and TRBJ1-6; a weak D match, TRBD1 (6 bases). The CDR3 spans 14 residues. Germline CDR1 is SEHNR and CDR2 is FQNEAQ (reference sequence). Trimming stripped 5 bases from V and 7 bases from J, with 12 bases between. This chain's CDR3 is CASSRTVSNSPLHF. DNA of the CDR3: TGTGCCAGCAGCCGGACAGTTTCGAATTCACCCCTCCACTTT. The variable domain in full, completed from reference TRBV7-9 and TRBJ1-6, reads DTGVSQNPRHKITKRGQNVTFRCDPISEHNRLYWYRQTLGQGPEFLTYFQNEAQLEKSRLLSDRFSAERPKGSFSTLEIQRTEQGDSAMYLCASSRTVSNSPLHFGNGTRLTVT.

V gene TRBV7-9 combines with J gene TRBJ2-7; 12 bases map to TRBD1. This CDR3 has 15 residues. V lost 0 bases to trimming and J lost 5 bases; unmatched junction nucleotides: 2. Germline CDR1 SEHNR, CDR2 FQNEAQ (reference sequence). The CDR3 nucleotides read TGTGCCAGCAGCTTAGCCCGGGACAGGGGGCACGAGCAGTACTTC. Its translation is CASSLARDRGHEQYF.

V is TRBV7-3 and J is TRBJ1-1, with D perhaps matching TRBD1 (5 bases). Germline V gene data show CDR1 as SGHTA and CDR2 as FQGTGA. V lost 2 bases to trimming and J lost 1 base, with 5 bases between them. This CDR3 is 13 amino acids long. The CDR3: CASSLQGNTEAFF. Here the CDR3 DNA reads TGTGCCAGCAGCTTACAGGGGAACACTGAAGCTTTCTTT.

The chain uses TRBV7-9 and TRBJ1-1, with 10 bases fitting TRBD1. CDR3 length: 17 amino acids. Losses at the gene ends were 3 bases for V and 1 base for J; bases not matched to a gene: 8. The germline gives CDR1 SEHNR, CDR2 FQNEAQ (reference sequence). The CDR3 DNA follows: TGTGCCAGCAGCTTGGGCGACAGGGGGCAAGGGAACACTGAAGCTTTCTTT. This encodes CASSLGDRGQGNTEAFF.

V is TRBV30 and J is TRBJ1-2, with TRBD1 identical over 9 bases. With V trimmed by 3 bases and J by 1 base, 6 bases remained unmatched. Per the germline V gene, CDR1 is GTSNPN and CDR2 is SVGIG (reference sequence). The CDR3 totals 15 residues. The CDR3 here is CAWRDGTGYNYGYTF. Here the CDR3 DNA reads TGTGCCTGGAGGGACGGGACAGGGTATAACTATGGCTACACCTTC.